Listed below are T cell receptor beta chains from one sample, sequenced in a study of T cells in Graves' hyperthyroidism and ophthalmopathy. TCRdb reprocessed the multiplex PCR reads with MiXCR, giving one entry per CDR3 protein. This sample has around 760,000 distinct CDR3 sequences; about 35% occur once, and the top ten carry approximately 31%. Specimen: blood. All receptors come from a woman aged 40 to 50 with Graves' hyperthyroidism. The CDR3 runs from the conserved cysteine through the conserved F or W. D genes are given only for firm matches. Where a row states a size, it is once, few, many or the class of an expanded clone; other rows omit it.

>TRBD1|TRBJ1-2|-|TRBV6-5
TGTGCCAGCAGGACAGGGCGGAAAGGCTACACCTTC
CASRTGRKGYTF
>TRBD1|TRBJ2-7|-|TRBV7-2
TGTGCCAGCAACCGAAGGGGACAGGCCGTCTACGAGCAGTACTTC
CASNRRGQAVYEQYF
>-|TRBJ1-2|-|TRBV10-3
TGTGCCATCAGTGAAGTGTCAGGGTTCGATGGCTACACCTTC
CAISEVSGFDGYTF
>-|TRBJ1-1|-|TRBV7-8
TGTGCCAGCAGCTTAGTCGCGGGGGCGGTGGGTGAAGCTTTCTTT
CASSLVAGAVGEAFF
>-|TRBJ1-2|many|TRBV24-1
TGTGCCACCAGTGGTACCGGCGGGGACTATGGCTACACCTTC
CATSGTGGDYGYTF
>TRBD2|TRBJ2-7|-|TRBV29-1
TGCAGCACGCGGACTAGCGGTTACAATGAGCAGTACTTC
CSTRTSGYNEQYF
>-|TRBJ2-2|-|TRBV24-1
TGTGCCACCAGTGACGCTAAGAAGACCAACACCGGGGAGCTGTTTTTT
CATSDAKKTNTGELFF
>TRBD1|TRBJ2-7|few|TRBV4-3
TGCGCCAGCAGCCCGGGCGCCGTCGGGACAGGGGAATCCTACGAGCAGTACTTC
CASSPGAVGTGESYEQYF
>-|TRBJ1-5|-|TRBV19
TGTGCCAGTGTTTTGGCGGATTATAGCAATCAGCCCCAGCATTTT
CASVLADYSNQPQHF
>TRBD1|TRBJ1-2|-|TRBV28
TGTGCCAGCAGTTTAAACAGGGGGAGCTACACCTTC
CASSLNRGSYTF
>-|TRBJ1-1|few|TRBV6-6
TGTGCCAGCAGTTACACGGGGGGGGGTAACGCTGAAGCTTTCTTT
CASSYTGGGNAEAFF
>-|TRBJ2-7|many|TRBV20-1
TGCAGTGCTAGCGCAACAGGCTACGAGCAGTACTTC
CSASATGYEQYF
>TRBD1|TRBJ1-6|many|TRBV7-9
TGTGCCAGCAGCCCCACCGGGACAGGGGGTAATTCACCCCTCCACTTT
CASSPTGTGGNSPLHF
>-|TRBJ1-4|few|TRBV20-1
TGCAGTGCTTACAGGAGGGCTAATGAAAAACTGTTTTTT
CSAYRRANEKLFF
>TRBD2|TRBJ2-6|-|TRBV29-1
TGCAGCGTTGTGGCGGGGGACAACGTCCTGACTTTC
CSVVAGDNVLTF
>-|TRBJ1-1|few|TRBV5-1
TGCGCCAGCAGCCAAGGTACAGGGAACCGAAATGAAGCTTTCTTT
CASSQGTGNRNEAFF
>-|TRBJ1-5|many|TRBV7-8
TGTGCCAGCAGCAAAACGACAGGTTGGAATCAGCCCCAGCATTTT
CASSKTTGWNQPQHF
>TRBD1|TRBJ2-7|-|TRBV14
TGTGCCAGCGAGACAGGGGGCGCGAGCTACGAGCAGTACTTC
CASETGGASYEQYF
>TRBD1|TRBJ2-7|-|TRBV6-1
TGTGCCAGCACCGACGGACAGGGAGGCGAGCAGTACTTC
CASTDGQGGEQYF
>-|TRBJ1-2|few|TRBV5-4
TGTGCCAGCAGCCAAGAAGTTCTGGGAACCTATGGCTACACCTTC
CASSQEVLGTYGYTF
>-|TRBJ1-2|-|TRBV19
TGTGCCAGTAGTCTCCCCCTGGGACCGAACTATGGCTACACCTTC
CASSLPLGPNYGYTF
>-|TRBJ1-2|many|TRBV5-6
TGTGCCAGCAGCTCAGCAGGGGCTCCGACCTATGGCTACACCTTC
CASSSAGAPTYGYTF
>TRBD1|TRBJ2-7|many|TRBV12-3/TRBV12-4
TGTGCCAGCAGTTCCCGACAGGGTAATAACGACGAGCAGTACTTC
CASSSRQGNNDEQYF
>TRBD1|TRBJ1-2|few|TRBV6-5
TGTGCCAGCAGGAACCTACAGGGGAACTATGGCTACACCTTC
CASRNLQGNYGYTF
>-|TRBJ1-4|-|TRBV28
TGTGCCAGCAGTTTTGTCCAGGGGAGTGAAAAACTGTTTTTT
CASSFVQGSEKLFF
>-|TRBJ1-2|few|TRBV4-3
TGCGCCAGCAGCCAAGTCGCTACAGGGAACTATGGCTACACCTTC
CASSQVATGNYGYTF
>TRBD2|TRBJ2-5|many|TRBV20-1
TGCAGTGCTAGAGATCAGAACGGGGGGGTATCAGAGACCCAGTACTTC
CSARDQNGGVSETQYF
>TRBD1|TRBJ2-7|-|TRBV19
TGTGCCAGTAGCCGTGGGACAGGGGTCCTCGAGCAGTACTTC
CASSRGTGVLEQYF
>-|TRBJ1-6|many|TRBV6-5
TGTGCCAGTAGCGATACAGCGTATAATTCACCCCTCCACTTT
CASSDTAYNSPLHF
>TRBD2|TRBJ2-2|-|TRBV25-1
TGTGCCAGCAGTGAATCAAGCGACGCGGGGGGCCGCGTCACCGGGGAGCTGTTTTTT
CASSESSDAGGRVTGELFF
>-|TRBJ2-7|few|TRBV27
TGTGCCAGCAGTTTGACTACGCAGTACTTC
CASSLTTQYF
>-|TRBJ2-5|-|TRBV25-1
TGTGCCAGCAGTGAAGCTTATCCCTACCAAGAGACCCAGTACTTC
CASSEAYPYQETQYF
>TRBD1|TRBJ1-1|many|TRBV10-2
TGCGCCAGCCTGGACGACAGGGACACTGAAGCTTTCTTT
CASLDDRDTEAFF
>TRBD1|TRBJ1-1|-|TRBV4-1
TGCGCCAGCAGCCTTTACTCCGGGACAGGGGTCACTGAAGCTTTCTTT
CASSLYSGTGVTEAFF
>-|TRBJ1-2|many|TRBV7-2
TGTGCCAGCAGTTCGACCCTCATCTATGGCTACACCTTC
CASSSTLIYGYTF
>TRBD1|TRBJ1-1|many|TRBV10-2
TGCGCCAGCAGTGTAGGGGGCCAGAACACTGAAGCTTTCTTT
CASSVGGQNTEAFF
>-|TRBJ1-2|many|TRBV7-2
TGTGCCAGCAGCCCCCAGACAATCCCGAACTATGGCTACACCTTC
CASSPQTIPNYGYTF